This paragraph reports one TCR beta chain. The entry originates in a study of cytomegalovirus exposure and HLA in healthy donors. 13 Jbeta primers and 60 Vbeta primers were used for the PCR. Assay: immunoSEQ multiplex PCR; the TCRdb copy retains only in-frame clones and omits some. The repertoire holds 110,000 to 150,000 clones, 80% to 85% seen once, with 2% to 3% in the top ten. Sequences were obtained from PBMCs. This clonotype was obtained from a boy aged 2 to 10 in good health and CMV-seronegative.

This CDR3 is CASSPPGRRETQYF. The CDR3 bases are TGTGCCAGCAGCCCACCAGGGAGGCGGGAGACCCAGTACTTC. The chain is built from TRBV11-2 and TRBJ2-5; D may be TRBD2 (6 bases). CDR3 length equals 14 residues. Germline V gene lookup returns CDR1 SGHAT and CDR2 FQNNGV. The ends were cut back, 5 bases at V and 5 bases at J, with 15 bases in the middle.